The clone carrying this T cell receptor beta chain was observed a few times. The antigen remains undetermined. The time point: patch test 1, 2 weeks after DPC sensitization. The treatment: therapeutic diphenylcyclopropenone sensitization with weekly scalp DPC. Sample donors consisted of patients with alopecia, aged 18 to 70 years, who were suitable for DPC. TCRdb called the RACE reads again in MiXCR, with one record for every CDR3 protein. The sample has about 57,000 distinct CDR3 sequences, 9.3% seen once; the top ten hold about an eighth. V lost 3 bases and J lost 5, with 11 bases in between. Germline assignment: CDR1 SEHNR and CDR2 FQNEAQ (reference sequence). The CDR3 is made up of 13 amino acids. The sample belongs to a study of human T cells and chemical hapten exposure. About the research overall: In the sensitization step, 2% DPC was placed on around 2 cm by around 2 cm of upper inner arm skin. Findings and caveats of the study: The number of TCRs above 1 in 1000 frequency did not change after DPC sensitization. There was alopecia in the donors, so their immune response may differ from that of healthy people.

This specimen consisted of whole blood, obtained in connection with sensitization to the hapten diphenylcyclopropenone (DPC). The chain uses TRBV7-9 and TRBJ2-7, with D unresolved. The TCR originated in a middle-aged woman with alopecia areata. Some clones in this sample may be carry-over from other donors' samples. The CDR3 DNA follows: TGTGCCAGCAGCTTTCAGGAATCCGACGAGCAGTACTTC. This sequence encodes CASSFQESDEQYF. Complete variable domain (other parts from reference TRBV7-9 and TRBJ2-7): DTGVSQNPRHKITKRGQNVTFRCDPISEHNRLYWYRQTLGQGPEFLTYFQNEAQLEKSRLLSDRFSAERPKGSFSTLEIQRTEQGDSAMYLCASSFQESDEQYFGPGTRLTVT.